Only one count was recorded for the clone carrying this T cell receptor beta chain. Data came from immunoSEQ multiplex PCR; TCRdb stores just in-frame clones and leaves some out. The repertoire includes 70,000 or so clones, roughly 88% of them detected once, and under 3.5% sits in the top ten. The data derive from a study of identifying expanded T cells in peripheral blood. Trimming at V came to 7 bases and at J to 3 bases, leaving 9 bases not matched to a gene. Germline lookup yields CDR1 MNHEY and CDR2 SMNVEV (reference sequence). The CDR3 has 16 amino acids. The chain uses TRBV27 and TRBJ1-2; 12 nucleotides align to TRBD1. This clonotype was sampled from a person aged 18 to 70 in good health. Sequencing input: blood. CDR3: CASKGTGGGLDYGYTF. The CDR3 coding sequence is TGTGCCAGCAAGGGGACAGGGGGCGGTCTGGACTATGGCTACACCTTC.